This TCR beta chain is drawn from a study of a mutant IDH1 vaccine in newly diagnosed glioma. The CDR3 has 13 residues. Per germline, CDR1 SNHLY and CDR2 FYNNEI. The V end lost 8 bases, the J end lost 0 bases, and 10 bases lay between the germline ends. On this clone itself: Its antigen is unidentified.

TCRdb's table, derived via immunoSEQ multiplex PCR, lists solely in-frame clones and lacks some. The sample records roughly 28,000 clones, about 89% being singletons. Time point specified: week 5, during vaccination. The study gave 300 ug of mutant IDH1 20-mer peptide per vaccine dose, with topical imiquimod. Here the sequenced sample was PBMCs, taken from a glioma patient whose treatment included an IDH1 peptide vaccine. The sequence was obtained from a man younger than 30 with glioma. The rearrangement joins TRBV2 to TRBJ2-5, with D possibly TRBD2 on 5 matching bases. For the CDR3, the DNA is TGTGCCAGCGTCGGACTGTACCAAGAGACCCAGTACTTC. It specifies CASVGLYQETQYF.